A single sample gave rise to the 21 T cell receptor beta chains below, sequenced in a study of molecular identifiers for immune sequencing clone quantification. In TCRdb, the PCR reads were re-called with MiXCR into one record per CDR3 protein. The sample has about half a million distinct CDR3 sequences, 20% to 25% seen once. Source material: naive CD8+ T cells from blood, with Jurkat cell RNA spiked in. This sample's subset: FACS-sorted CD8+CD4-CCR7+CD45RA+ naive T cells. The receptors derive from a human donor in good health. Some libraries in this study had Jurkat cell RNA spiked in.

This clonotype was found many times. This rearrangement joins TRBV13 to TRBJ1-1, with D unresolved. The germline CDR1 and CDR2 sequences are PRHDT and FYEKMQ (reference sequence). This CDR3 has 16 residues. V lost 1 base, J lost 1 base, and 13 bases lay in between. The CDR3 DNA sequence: TGTGCCAGCAGCTTAGCGTTGGTCAGCCCGAACACTGAAGCTTTCTTT. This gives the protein CASSLALVSPNTEAFF.

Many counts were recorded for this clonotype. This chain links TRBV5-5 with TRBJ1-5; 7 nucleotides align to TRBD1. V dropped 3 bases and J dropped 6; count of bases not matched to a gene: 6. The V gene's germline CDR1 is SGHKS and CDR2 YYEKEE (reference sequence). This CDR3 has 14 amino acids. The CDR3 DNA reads TGTGCCAGCAGCTCTGACAGGGTTCTTCAGCCCCAGCATTTT. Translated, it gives CASSSDRVLQPQHF.

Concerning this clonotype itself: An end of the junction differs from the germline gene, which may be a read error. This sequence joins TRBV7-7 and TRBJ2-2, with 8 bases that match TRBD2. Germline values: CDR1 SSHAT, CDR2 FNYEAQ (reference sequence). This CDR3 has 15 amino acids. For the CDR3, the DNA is TGTGCTAGCAGCCGGGGACTAGAAAACACCGGGGAGCTGTTTTTT. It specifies CASSRGLENTGELFF.

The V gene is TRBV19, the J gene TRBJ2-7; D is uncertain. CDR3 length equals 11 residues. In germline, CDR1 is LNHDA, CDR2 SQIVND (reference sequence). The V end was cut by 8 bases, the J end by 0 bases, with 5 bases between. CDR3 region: CASCTSYEQYF. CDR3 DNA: TGTGCCAGTTGTACCTCCTACGAGCAGTACTTC.

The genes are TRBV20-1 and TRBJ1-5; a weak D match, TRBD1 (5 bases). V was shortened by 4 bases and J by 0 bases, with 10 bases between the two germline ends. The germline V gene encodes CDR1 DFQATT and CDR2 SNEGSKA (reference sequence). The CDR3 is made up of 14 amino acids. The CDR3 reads CSAKDSNSNQPQHF. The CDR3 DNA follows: TGCAGTGCTAAAGACAGTAATAGCAATCAGCCCCAGCATTTT.

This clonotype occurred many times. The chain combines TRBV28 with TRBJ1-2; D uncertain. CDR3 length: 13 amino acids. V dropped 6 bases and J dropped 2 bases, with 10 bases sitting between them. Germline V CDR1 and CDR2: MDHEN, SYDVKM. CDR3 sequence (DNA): TGTGCCAGCAGGCCTGAACTGAACTATGGCTACACCTTC. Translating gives CASRPELNYGYTF.

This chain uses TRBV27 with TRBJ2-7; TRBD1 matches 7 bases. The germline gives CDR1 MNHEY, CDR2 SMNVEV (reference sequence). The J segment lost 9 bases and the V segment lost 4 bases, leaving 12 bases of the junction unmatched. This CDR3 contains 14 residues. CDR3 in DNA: TGTGCCAGCAGTTCCTCCGTGACAGGGCACGGGCAGTACTTC. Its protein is CASSSSVTGHGQYF.

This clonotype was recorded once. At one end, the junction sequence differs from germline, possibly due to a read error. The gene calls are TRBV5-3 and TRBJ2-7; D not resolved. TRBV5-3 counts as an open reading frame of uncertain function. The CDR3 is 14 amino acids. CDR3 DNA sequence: TGTGCCAGCAGCTGGGGATTAGGGTTAAACGAGCAGTACTTC. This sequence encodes CASSWGLGLNEQYF.

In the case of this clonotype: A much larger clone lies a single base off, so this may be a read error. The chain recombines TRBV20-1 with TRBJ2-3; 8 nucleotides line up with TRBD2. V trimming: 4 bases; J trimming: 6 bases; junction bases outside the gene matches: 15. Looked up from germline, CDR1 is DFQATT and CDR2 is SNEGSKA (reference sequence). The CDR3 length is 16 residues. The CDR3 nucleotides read TGCAGTGCTAACGGCCCTGGCGGGAGGTCCCCTGATACGCAGTATTTT. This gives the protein CSANGPGGRSPDTQYF.

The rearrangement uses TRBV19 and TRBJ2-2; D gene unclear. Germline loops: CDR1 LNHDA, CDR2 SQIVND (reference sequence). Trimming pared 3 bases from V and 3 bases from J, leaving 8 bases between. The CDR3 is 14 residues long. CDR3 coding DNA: TGTGCCAGTAGTATTTGGAGTTACACCGGGGAGCTGTTTTTT. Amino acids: CASSIWSYTGELFF.

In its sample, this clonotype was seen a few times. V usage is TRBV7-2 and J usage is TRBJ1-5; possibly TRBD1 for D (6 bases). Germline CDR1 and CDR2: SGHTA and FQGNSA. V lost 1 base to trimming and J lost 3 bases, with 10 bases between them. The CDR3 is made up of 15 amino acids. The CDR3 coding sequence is TGTGCCAGCAGCTTAGTTACAGGGCCCAATCAGCCCCAGCATTTT. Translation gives CASSLVTGPNQPQHF.

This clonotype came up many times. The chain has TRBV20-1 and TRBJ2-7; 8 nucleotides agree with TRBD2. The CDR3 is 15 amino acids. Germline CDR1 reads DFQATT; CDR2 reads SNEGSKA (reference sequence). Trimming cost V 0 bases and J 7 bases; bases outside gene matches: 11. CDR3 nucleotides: TGCAGTGCTAGAGATTGGGGGCGGGAGGATGGGGAGCAGTACTTC. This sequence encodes CSARDWGREDGEQYF.

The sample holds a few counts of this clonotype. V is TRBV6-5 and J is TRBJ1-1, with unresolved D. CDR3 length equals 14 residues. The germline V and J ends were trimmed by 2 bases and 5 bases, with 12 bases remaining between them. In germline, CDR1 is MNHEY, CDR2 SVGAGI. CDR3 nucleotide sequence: TGTGCCAGCAGTTACATGCCGGGCGAAACTGAAGCTTTCTTT. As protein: CASSYMPGETEAFF.

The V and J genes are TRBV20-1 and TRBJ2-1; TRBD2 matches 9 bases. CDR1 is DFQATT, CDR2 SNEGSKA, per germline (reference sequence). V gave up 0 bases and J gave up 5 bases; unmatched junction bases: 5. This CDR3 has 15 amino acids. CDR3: CSARDMASGNNEQFF. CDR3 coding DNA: TGCAGTGCTAGAGATATGGCTAGCGGGAACAATGAGCAGTTCTTC.

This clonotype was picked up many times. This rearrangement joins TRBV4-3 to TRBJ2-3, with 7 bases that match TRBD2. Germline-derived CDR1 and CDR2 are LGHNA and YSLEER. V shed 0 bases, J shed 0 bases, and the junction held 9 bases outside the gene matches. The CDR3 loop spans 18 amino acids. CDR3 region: CASSQDLPSGTSTDTQYF. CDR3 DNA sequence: TGCGCCAGCAGCCAAGATCTCCCTAGCGGCACTAGCACAGATACGCAGTATTTT.

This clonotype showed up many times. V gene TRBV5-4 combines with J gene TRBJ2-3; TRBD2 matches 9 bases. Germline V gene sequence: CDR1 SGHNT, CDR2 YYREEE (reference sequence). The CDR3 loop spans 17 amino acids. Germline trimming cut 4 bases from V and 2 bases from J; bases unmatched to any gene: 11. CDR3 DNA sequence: TGTGCCAGCAGCAGGAGCGGGCTAGCGGGATCCACAGATACGCAGTATTTT. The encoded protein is CASSRSGLAGSTDTQYF.

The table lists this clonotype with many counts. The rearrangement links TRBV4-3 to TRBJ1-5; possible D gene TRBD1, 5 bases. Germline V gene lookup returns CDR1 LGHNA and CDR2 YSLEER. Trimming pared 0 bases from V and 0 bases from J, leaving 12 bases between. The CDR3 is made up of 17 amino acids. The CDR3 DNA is TGCGCCAGCAGCCAAGACTGGCAGGGCCATAGCAATCAGCCCCAGCATTTT. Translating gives CASSQDWQGHSNQPQHF.

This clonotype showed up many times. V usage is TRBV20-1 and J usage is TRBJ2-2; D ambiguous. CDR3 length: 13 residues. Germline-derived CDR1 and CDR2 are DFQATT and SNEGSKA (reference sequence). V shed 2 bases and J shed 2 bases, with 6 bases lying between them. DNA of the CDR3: TGCAGTGCTAGAAGCAAAAACACCGGGGAGCTGTTTTTT. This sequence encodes CSARSKNTGELFF.

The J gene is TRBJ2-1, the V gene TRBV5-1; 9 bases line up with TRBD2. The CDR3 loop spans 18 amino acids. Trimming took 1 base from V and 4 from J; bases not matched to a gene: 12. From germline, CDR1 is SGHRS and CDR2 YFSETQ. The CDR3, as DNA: TGCGCCAGCAGCTTGAGTCCTTCAGCGCGGGAGGGATACAATGAGCAGTTCTTC. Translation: CASSLSPSAREGYNEQFF.

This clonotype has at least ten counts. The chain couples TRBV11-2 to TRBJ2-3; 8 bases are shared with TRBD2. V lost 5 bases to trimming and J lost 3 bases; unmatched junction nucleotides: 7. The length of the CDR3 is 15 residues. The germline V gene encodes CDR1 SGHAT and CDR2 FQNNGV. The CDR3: CASSPIGGETDTQYF. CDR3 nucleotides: TGTGCCAGCAGCCCAATCGGGGGGGAGACAGATACGCAGTATTTT.

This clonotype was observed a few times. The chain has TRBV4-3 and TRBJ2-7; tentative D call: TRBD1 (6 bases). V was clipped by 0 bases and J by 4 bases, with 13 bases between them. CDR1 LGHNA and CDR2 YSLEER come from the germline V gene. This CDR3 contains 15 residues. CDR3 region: CASSQDTGLPYEQYF. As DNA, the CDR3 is TGCGCCAGCAGCCAAGATACAGGGTTACCGTACGAGCAGTACTTC.